Listed below are T cell receptor beta chains from one sample, sequenced in a study of blood T cell repertoires in COVID-19. The repertoire was sequenced with immunoSEQ multiplex PCR; TCRdb's copy has only in-frame clones and lacks some. The table has some 70,000 clones, 86% seen once. Material for sequencing was peripheral blood. All receptors derive from a woman aged 55-69 years with acute or convalescent COVID-19. Each CDR3 is given with its conserved first and last residue. D genes are given only for firm matches. Where a row states a size, it is once, few, many or the class of an expanded clone; other rows omit it.

cdr3_length: 17
j_call: TRBJ2-1
v_call: TRBV28
d_call: NA
clone_size: NA
cdr3_aa: CASSLGGRQALYNEQFF
cdr3_nt: TGTGCCAGCAGTTTAGGTGGTAGACAGGCCCTCTACAATGAGCAGTTCTTC

cdr3_length: 14
j_call: TRBJ2-3
v_call: TRBV13
d_call: NA
clone_size: NA
cdr3_aa: CASSLTSGPDTQYF
cdr3_nt: TGTGCCAGCAGCTTAACAAGCGGACCAGATACGCAGTATTTT

cdr3_length: 16
j_call: TRBJ2-7
v_call: TRBV5-6
d_call: NA
clone_size: NA
cdr3_aa: CASSLFFIRERYEQYF
cdr3_nt: TGTGCCAGCAGCTTGTTTTTTATCAGGGAACGCTACGAGCAGTACTTC

cdr3_length: 15
j_call: TRBJ2-7
v_call: TRBV5-1
d_call: TRBD1
clone_size: NA
cdr3_aa: CASTQGDRDSSEQYF
cdr3_nt: TGCGCCAGCACCCAAGGGGACAGGGACTCTTCCGAGCAGTACTTC

cdr3_length: 15
j_call: TRBJ2-7
v_call: TRBV7-8
d_call: NA
clone_size: NA
cdr3_aa: CASSPTTKGSHEQYF
cdr3_nt: TGTGCCAGCAGCCCAACGACTAAAGGGTCCCACGAGCAGTACTTC

cdr3_length: 20
j_call: TRBJ1-1
v_call: TRBV9
d_call: TRBD1
clone_size: NA
cdr3_aa: CASSVDARTGGTRGNTEAFF
cdr3_nt: TGTGCCAGCAGCGTGGACGCCCGAACAGGGGGCACGCGAGGTAACACTGAAGCTTTCTTT

cdr3_length: 14
j_call: TRBJ1-5
v_call: TRBV7-2
d_call: NA
clone_size: NA
cdr3_aa: CASSLDSGNQPQHF
cdr3_nt: TGTGCCAGCAGCTTAGACAGTGGCAATCAGCCCCAGCATTTT

cdr3_length: 11
j_call: TRBJ1-1
v_call: TRBV7-3
d_call: NA
clone_size: NA
cdr3_aa: CASSLGGKAFF
cdr3_nt: TGTGCCAGCAGCTTAGGAGGGAAAGCTTTCTTT

cdr3_length: 16
j_call: TRBJ1-5
v_call: TRBV18
d_call: TRBD1
clone_size: NA
cdr3_aa: CASSPGTGNSNQPQHF
cdr3_nt: TGTGCCAGCTCACCCGGGACAGGGAATAGCAATCAGCCCCAGCATTTT

cdr3_length: 14
j_call: TRBJ2-3
v_call: TRBV29-1
d_call: TRBD1
clone_size: NA
cdr3_aa: CSVNWDSYTDTQYF
cdr3_nt: TGCAGCGTCAACTGGGACAGTTACACAGATACGCAGTATTTT

cdr3_length: 12
j_call: TRBJ2-1
v_call: TRBV19
d_call: TRBD1
clone_size: NA
cdr3_aa: CASSIRDRGPFF
cdr3_nt: TGTGCCAGTAGTATACGGGACAGGGGCCCGTTCTTC

cdr3_length: 14
j_call: TRBJ1-4
v_call: TRBV5-6
d_call: NA
clone_size: NA
cdr3_aa: CASSLYRNEEKLFF
cdr3_nt: TGTGCCAGCAGCTTGTACAGGAATGAGGAAAAACTGTTTTTT

cdr3_length: 19
j_call: TRBJ2-3
v_call: TRBV7-9
d_call: NA
clone_size: NA
cdr3_aa: CASSSLTRRDRSPTDTQYF
cdr3_nt: TGTGCCAGCAGCTCGTTGACTAGGAGAGATAGATCCCCCACAGATACGCAGTATTTT

cdr3_length: 13
j_call: TRBJ2-7
v_call: TRBV5-1
d_call: NA
clone_size: NA
cdr3_aa: CASSFAGPSEQYF
cdr3_nt: TGCGCCAGCAGCTTCGCAGGGCCGTCCGAGCAGTACTTC

cdr3_length: 14
j_call: TRBJ2-7
v_call: TRBV3-1/TRBV3-2
d_call: TRBD2
clone_size: NA
cdr3_aa: CASSRTSGTHEQYF
cdr3_nt: TGTGCCAGCAGCCGGACTAGCGGGACCCACGAGCAGTACTTC

cdr3_length: 15
j_call: TRBJ1-2
v_call: TRBV6-4
d_call: NA
clone_size: NA
cdr3_aa: CASSDGGPGRSSYTF
cdr3_nt: TGTGCCAGCAGTGACGGCGGGCCAGGCCGCTCTAGCTACACCTTC

cdr3_length: 16
j_call: TRBJ2-5
v_call: TRBV6-1
d_call: TRBD2
clone_size: NA
cdr3_aa: CASSEWGTSGQETQYF
cdr3_nt: TGTGCCAGCAGTGAATGGGGAACTAGCGGGCAAGAGACCCAGTACTTC

cdr3_length: 14
j_call: TRBJ1-3
v_call: TRBV5-6
d_call: NA
clone_size: NA
cdr3_aa: CASSGASSGNTIYF
cdr3_nt: TGTGCCAGCAGCGGGGCAAGCTCTGGAAACACCATATATTTT

cdr3_length: 17
j_call: TRBJ1-1
v_call: TRBV5-5
d_call: NA
clone_size: NA
cdr3_aa: CASSLEGLGSFTTEAFF
cdr3_nt: TGTGCCAGCAGCTTGGAGGGGTTGGGATCGTTTACAACTGAAGCTTTCTTT

cdr3_length: 14
j_call: TRBJ2-7
v_call: TRBV29-1
d_call: TRBD1
clone_size: NA
cdr3_aa: CSVLGTGASYEQYF
cdr3_nt: TGCAGCGTCCTAGGGACAGGGGCATCCTACGAGCAGTACTTC

cdr3_length: 15
j_call: TRBJ2-7
v_call: TRBV27
d_call: TRBD1
clone_size: NA
cdr3_aa: CASRLLGTEGYEQYF
cdr3_nt: TGTGCCAGCAGGTTACTCGGGACAGAAGGGTACGAGCAGTACTTC

cdr3_length: 14
j_call: TRBJ1-1
v_call: TRBV6-5
d_call: TRBD1
clone_size: NA
cdr3_aa: CASSGQVLQGGAFF
cdr3_nt: TGTGCCAGCTCCGGACAGGTGCTTCAAGGAGGGGCTTTCTTT

cdr3_length: 18
j_call: TRBJ1-3
v_call: TRBV28
d_call: NA
clone_size: NA
cdr3_aa: CASSPFTPRVQIGNTIYF
cdr3_nt: TGTGCCAGCAGTCCCTTTACCCCCCGTGTTCAGATTGGAAACACCATATATTTT

cdr3_length: 14
j_call: TRBJ2-3
v_call: TRBV7-3
d_call: NA
clone_size: NA
cdr3_aa: CASSPGLSTDTQYF
cdr3_nt: TGTGCCAGCAGCCCAGGACTATCCACAGATACGCAGTATTTT

cdr3_length: 13
j_call: TRBJ1-1
v_call: TRBV18
d_call: NA
clone_size: NA
cdr3_aa: CASSPMEGTEAFF
cdr3_nt: TGTGCCAGCTCACCCATGGAGGGCACTGAAGCTTTCTTT

cdr3_length: 18
j_call: TRBJ1-4
v_call: TRBV19
d_call: TRBD1
clone_size: NA
cdr3_aa: CASSILDRAVATNEKLFF
cdr3_nt: TGTGCCAGTAGTATATTGGACAGGGCGGTTGCAACTAATGAAAAACTGTTTTTT

cdr3_length: 15
j_call: TRBJ1-1
v_call: TRBV10-2
d_call: NA
clone_size: NA
cdr3_aa: CASSDFRGMNTEAFF
cdr3_nt: NA

cdr3_length: 11
j_call: TRBJ2-3
v_call: TRBV5-4
d_call: NA
clone_size: once
cdr3_aa: CASSITDTQYF
cdr3_nt: TGTGCCAGCAGTATCACAGATACGCAGTATTTT

cdr3_length: 19
j_call: TRBJ1-5
v_call: TRBV5-8
d_call: TRBD1
clone_size: NA
cdr3_aa: CASSLPKGGRKLSNQPQHF
cdr3_nt: TGTGCCAGCAGCTTGCCAAAAGGGGGCCGGAAACTTAGCAATCAGCCCCAGCATTTT

cdr3_length: 14
j_call: TRBJ2-2
v_call: TRBV19
d_call: TRBD1
clone_size: NA
cdr3_aa: CASSWGQGTGELFF
cdr3_nt: TGTGCCAGTAGTTGGGGACAGGGAACCGGGGAGCTGTTTTTT

cdr3_length: 13
j_call: TRBJ2-1
v_call: TRBV7-2
d_call: NA
clone_size: NA
cdr3_aa: CASSLQKGNEQFF
cdr3_nt: TGTGCCAGCAGCCTCCAAAAGGGGAATGAGCAGTTCTTC

cdr3_length: 16
j_call: TRBJ2-1
v_call: TRBV5-1
d_call: TRBD2
clone_size: NA
cdr3_aa: CASSLELAGGPYEQFF
cdr3_nt: TGCGCCAGCAGCTTGGAACTAGCGGGAGGGCCCTATGAGCAGTTCTTC

cdr3_length: 14
j_call: TRBJ1-3
v_call: TRBV3-1/TRBV3-2
d_call: NA
clone_size: NA
cdr3_aa: CASSTQGSGNTIYF
cdr3_nt: TGTGCCAGCAGCACCCAGGGGTCCGGAAACACCATATATTTT

cdr3_length: 15
j_call: TRBJ1-1
v_call: TRBV19
d_call: NA
clone_size: NA
cdr3_aa: CASSMWGAGSTEAFF
cdr3_nt: TGTGCCAGTAGTATGTGGGGCGCGGGGAGCACTGAAGCTTTCTTT

cdr3_length: 16
j_call: TRBJ1-1
v_call: TRBV18
d_call: TRBD1
clone_size: NA
cdr3_aa: CASSPPLGTGPTEAFF
cdr3_nt: TGTGCCAGCTCACCACCTCTTGGGACAGGGCCGACTGAAGCTTTCTTT

cdr3_length: 14
j_call: TRBJ2-7
v_call: TRBV24-1
d_call: NA
clone_size: NA
cdr3_aa: CATNSGAAEDEQYF
cdr3_nt: TGTGCCACCAACTCCGGAGCGGCTGAGGACGAGCAGTACTTC

cdr3_length: 15
j_call: TRBJ2-5
v_call: TRBV5-6
d_call: TRBD2
clone_size: NA
cdr3_aa: CASSPGLAGVETQYF
cdr3_nt: TGTGCCAGCAGCCCGGGACTAGCGGGAGTGGAGACCCAGTACTTC

cdr3_length: 11
j_call: TRBJ1-1
v_call: TRBV30
d_call: NA
clone_size: NA
cdr3_aa: CAWTNLKKAFF
cdr3_nt: TGTGCCTGGACCAACCTAAAAAAAGCTTTCTTT

cdr3_length: 14
j_call: TRBJ2-6
v_call: TRBV19
d_call: NA
clone_size: NA
cdr3_aa: CASSPGSGANVLTF
cdr3_nt: TGTGCCAGTAGCCCAGGTTCTGGGGCCAACGTCCTGACTTTC

cdr3_length: 14
j_call: TRBJ2-2
v_call: TRBV15
d_call: TRBD2
clone_size: NA
cdr3_aa: CATKTSGNTGELFF
cdr3_nt: TGTGCCACCAAGACTAGCGGTAACACCGGGGAGCTGTTTTTT

cdr3_length: 14
j_call: TRBJ1-1
v_call: TRBV4-2
d_call: NA
clone_size: NA
cdr3_aa: CASSQGTANTEAFF
cdr3_nt: TGTGCCAGCAGCCAAGGCACAGCGAACACTGAAGCTTTCTTT

cdr3_length: 16
j_call: TRBJ2-3
v_call: TRBV4-2
d_call: NA
clone_size: NA
cdr3_aa: CASSQGGPGGTDTQYF
cdr3_nt: TGTGCCAGCAGCCAAGGCGGCCCAGGGGGCACAGATACGCAGTATTTT

cdr3_length: 14
j_call: TRBJ2-7
v_call: TRBV5-6
d_call: NA
clone_size: NA
cdr3_aa: CASSEQGTPYEQYF
cdr3_nt: TGTGCCAGCAGCGAACAGGGTACGCCCTACGAGCAGTACTTC

cdr3_length: 14
j_call: TRBJ2-7
v_call: TRBV30
d_call: TRBD1
clone_size: few
cdr3_aa: CAWRRTPGGYEQYF
cdr3_nt: TGTGCCTGGAGAAGGACTCCAGGGGGCTACGAGCAGTACTTC

cdr3_length: 18
j_call: TRBJ1-1
v_call: TRBV28
d_call: NA
clone_size: NA
cdr3_aa: CASSLPDLQLTANTEAFF
cdr3_nt: TGTGCCAGCAGTTTACCCGACCTCCAATTGACAGCAAACACTGAAGCTTTCTTT

cdr3_length: 17
j_call: TRBJ1-1
v_call: TRBV5-1
d_call: NA
clone_size: NA
cdr3_aa: CASSADIPPSSNTEAFF
cdr3_nt: TGCGCCAGCAGCGCCGACATACCCCCTTCCAGTAACACTGAAGCTTTCTTT

cdr3_length: 16
j_call: TRBJ2-3
v_call: TRBV4-1
d_call: TRBD2
clone_size: once
cdr3_aa: CASSPRLAGDLDTQYF
cdr3_nt: TGCGCCAGCAGCCCGAGACTAGCGGGGGACCTAGATACGCAGTATTTT

cdr3_length: 14
j_call: TRBJ1-2
v_call: TRBV30
d_call: NA
clone_size: NA
cdr3_aa: CAWSVKGKGYGYTF
cdr3_nt: TGTGCCTGGAGTGTGAAGGGAAAGGGGTATGGCTACACCTTC

cdr3_length: 15
j_call: TRBJ2-7
v_call: TRBV6-1
d_call: NA
clone_size: NA
cdr3_aa: CASSEERTAIYEQYF
cdr3_nt: TGTGCCAGCAGTGAAGAGAGGACAGCAATTTACGAGCAGTACTTC

cdr3_length: 15
j_call: TRBJ1-4
v_call: TRBV27
d_call: TRBD1
clone_size: NA
cdr3_aa: CASSARQGRGEKLFF
cdr3_nt: TGTGCCAGCAGCGCTCGACAGGGTCGAGGTGAAAAACTGTTTTTT

cdr3_length: 14
j_call: TRBJ2-7
v_call: TRBV9
d_call: NA
clone_size: NA
cdr3_aa: CASSVTGSSYEQYF
cdr3_nt: TGTGCCAGCAGCGTTACAGGGAGCTCCTACGAGCAGTACTTC

cdr3_length: 14
j_call: TRBJ1-1
v_call: TRBV27
d_call: TRBD1
clone_size: once
cdr3_aa: CASSARQGITEAFF
cdr3_nt: TGTGCCAGCAGTGCTCGACAGGGAATCACTGAAGCTTTCTTT

cdr3_length: 15
j_call: TRBJ2-1
v_call: TRBV5-1
d_call: NA
clone_size: NA
cdr3_aa: CASSLMGSSYNEQFF
cdr3_nt: TGCGCCAGCAGCTTGATGGGGAGCTCCTACAATGAGCAGTTCTTC

cdr3_length: 14
j_call: TRBJ2-7
v_call: TRBV19
d_call: NA
clone_size: NA
cdr3_aa: CASSTLTGSYEQYF
cdr3_nt: TGTGCCAGTAGTACCCTGACAGGCTCCTACGAGCAGTACTTC